The text below deals with one T cell receptor beta chain. The CDR3 has 12 residues. Germline loops: CDR1 SEHNR, CDR2 FQNEAQ (reference sequence). Trimming shortened V by 5 bases and J by 11 bases, and 15 bases separated the two germline ends. In the original processing: Reference gene primer amplification in the assay estimated nucleated cell counts. TCRdb's table, derived via immunoSEQ multiplex PCR, lists solely in-frame clones and lacks some. V, J and clone size are those of that table, while D and trimming were read from the DNA. The sample has more than 65,000 clones; around 80% are singletons. The sample comes from a study of blood T cell repertoires in COVID-19. Study summary: Samples taken during acute and convalescent COVID-19 were collected in the United States, Italy and Spain. PBMCs, B-cell-depleted T cells, or T cells were the source of the cDNA or gDNA that made up the material.

The V call is TRBV7-9, the J call TRBJ1-1, with D tentatively TRBD1 (5 bases). The sequencing input was peripheral blood. The origin of this receptor is an elderly woman with acute or convalescent COVID-19. The CDR3 loop reads CASSPGTPPAFF. In DNA, the CDR3 is TGTGCCAGCAGCCCCGGGACTCCACCCGCTTTCTTT.